This TCR beta chain was profiled in a study of blood T cell repertoires in COVID-19. Germline V lookup: CDR1 SGHTA, CDR2 FQGNSA. CDR3 size: 16 residues. V lost 4 bases and J lost 2; bases outside the gene matches: 8. During active infection, Seattle patients enrolled and were then monitored through disease. Clones were read by immunoSEQ multiplex PCR, and TCRdb kept only the in-frame ones, dropping some. Among around 230,000 clones listed, approximately 85% were seen once. This chain joins TRBV7-2 and TRBJ2-3; 8 bases match TRBD2. The sample taken for sequencing was peripheral blood. The sequence derives from a man aged 50 to 59 with COVID-19, enrolled during active disease. The CDR3 region has the DNA TGTGCCAGCAGCTCTACGGGACTAGTTGCCACAGATACGCAGTATTTT. Its translation is CASSSTGLVATDTQYF. Full variable domain (rest looked up from reference TRBV7-2 and TRBJ2-3): GAGVSQSPSNKVTEKGKDVELRCDPISGHTALYWYRQSLGQGLEFLIYFQGNSAPDKSGLPSDRFSAERTGGSVSTLTIQRTQQEDSAVYLCASSSTGLVATDTQYFGPGTRLTVL.